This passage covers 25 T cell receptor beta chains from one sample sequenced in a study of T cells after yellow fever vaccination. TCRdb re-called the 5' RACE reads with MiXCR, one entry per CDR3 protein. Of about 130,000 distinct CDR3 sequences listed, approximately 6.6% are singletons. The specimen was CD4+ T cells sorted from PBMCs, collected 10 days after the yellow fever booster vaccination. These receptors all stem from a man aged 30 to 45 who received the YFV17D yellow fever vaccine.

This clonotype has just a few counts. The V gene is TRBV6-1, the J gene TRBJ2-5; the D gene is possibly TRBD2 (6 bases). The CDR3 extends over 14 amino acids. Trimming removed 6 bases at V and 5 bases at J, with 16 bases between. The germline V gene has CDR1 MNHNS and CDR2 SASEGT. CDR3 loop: CASSRAGLGETQYF. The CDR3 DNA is TGTGCCAGCAGCCGGGCGGGGTTGGGGGAGACCCAGTACTTC.

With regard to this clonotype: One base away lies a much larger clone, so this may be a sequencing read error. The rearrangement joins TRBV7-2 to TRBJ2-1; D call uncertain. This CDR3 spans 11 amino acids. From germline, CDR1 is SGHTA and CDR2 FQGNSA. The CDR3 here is CATSIAGEQFF. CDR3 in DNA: TGTGCCACCAGCATAGCCGGCGAGCAGTTCTTC.

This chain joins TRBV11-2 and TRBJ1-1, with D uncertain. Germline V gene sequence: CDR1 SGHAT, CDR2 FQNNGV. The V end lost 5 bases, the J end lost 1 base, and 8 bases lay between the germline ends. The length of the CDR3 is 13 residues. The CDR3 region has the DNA TGTGCCAGCAGCCCCACCAGGAACACTGAAGCTTTCTTT. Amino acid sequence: CASSPTRNTEAFF.

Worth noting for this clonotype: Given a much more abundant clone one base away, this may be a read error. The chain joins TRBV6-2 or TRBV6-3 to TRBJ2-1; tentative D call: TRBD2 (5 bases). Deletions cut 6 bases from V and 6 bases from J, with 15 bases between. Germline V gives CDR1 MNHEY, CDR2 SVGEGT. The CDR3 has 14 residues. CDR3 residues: CASSLGLECNEQFF. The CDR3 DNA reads TGTGCCAGCAGCCTAGGACTGGAGTGCAATGAGCAGTTCTTC.

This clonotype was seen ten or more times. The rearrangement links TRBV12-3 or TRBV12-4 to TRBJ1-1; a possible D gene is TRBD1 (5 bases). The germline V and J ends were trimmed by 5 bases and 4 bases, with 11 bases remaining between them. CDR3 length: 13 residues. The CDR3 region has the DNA TGTGCCAGCAGTGCAGGGCGTGGCACTGAAGCTTTCTTT. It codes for CASSAGRGTEAFF.

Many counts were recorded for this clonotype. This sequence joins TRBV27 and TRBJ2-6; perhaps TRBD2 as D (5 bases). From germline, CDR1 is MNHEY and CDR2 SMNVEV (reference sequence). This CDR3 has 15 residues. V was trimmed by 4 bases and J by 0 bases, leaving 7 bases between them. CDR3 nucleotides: TGTGCCAGCAGTTACGGGAACTCTGGGGCCAACGTCCTGACTTTC. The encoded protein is CASSYGNSGANVLTF.

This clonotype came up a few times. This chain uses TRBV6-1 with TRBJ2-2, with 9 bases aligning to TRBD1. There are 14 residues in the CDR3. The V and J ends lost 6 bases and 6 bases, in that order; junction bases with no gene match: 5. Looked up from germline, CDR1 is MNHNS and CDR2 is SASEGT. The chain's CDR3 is CASSPGTGSGELFF. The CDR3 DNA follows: TGTGCCAGCAGCCCCGGGACAGGGTCCGGGGAGCTGTTTTTT.

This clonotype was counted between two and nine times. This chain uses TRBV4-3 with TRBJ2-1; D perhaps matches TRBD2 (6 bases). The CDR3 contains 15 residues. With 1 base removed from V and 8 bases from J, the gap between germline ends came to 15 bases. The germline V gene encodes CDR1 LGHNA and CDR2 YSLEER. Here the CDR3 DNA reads TGCGCCAGCAGCCAAGGAGCGGGCGGTATCTATGAGCAGTTCTTC. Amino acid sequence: CASSQGAGGIYEQFF.

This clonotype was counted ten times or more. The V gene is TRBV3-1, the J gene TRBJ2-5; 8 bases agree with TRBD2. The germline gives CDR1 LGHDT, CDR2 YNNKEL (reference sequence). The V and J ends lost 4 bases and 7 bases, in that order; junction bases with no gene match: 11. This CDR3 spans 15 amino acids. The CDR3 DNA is TGTGCCAGCAGCCTCGGCCCGGGACTAGGAGGGACCCAGTACTTC. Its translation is CASSLGPGLGGTQYF.

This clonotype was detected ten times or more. CDR3 loop: CSARRAGREDTQYF. DNA for the CDR3: TGCAGTGCTAGGAGAGCAGGGCGGGAAGATACGCAGTATTTT. This sequence joins TRBV20-1 and TRBJ2-3, with a possible D match to TRBD2 (6 bases). Germline values: CDR1 DFQATT, CDR2 SNEGSKA (reference sequence). The V end lost 3 bases, the J end lost 5 bases, and 15 bases lay between the germline ends. The CDR3 totals 14 residues.

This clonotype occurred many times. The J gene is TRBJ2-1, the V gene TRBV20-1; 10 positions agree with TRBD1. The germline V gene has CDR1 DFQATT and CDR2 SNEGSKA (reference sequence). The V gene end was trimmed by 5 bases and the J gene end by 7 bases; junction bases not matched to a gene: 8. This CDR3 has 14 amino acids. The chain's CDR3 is CSALSGTGVNEQFF. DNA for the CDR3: TGCAGTGCTCTGTCCGGGACAGGGGTGAATGAGCAGTTCTTC.

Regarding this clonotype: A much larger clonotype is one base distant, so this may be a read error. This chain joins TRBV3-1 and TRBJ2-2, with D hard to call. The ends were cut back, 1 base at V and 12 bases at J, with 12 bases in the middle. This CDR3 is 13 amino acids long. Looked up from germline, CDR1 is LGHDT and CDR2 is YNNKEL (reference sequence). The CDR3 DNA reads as TGTGCCAGCAGCCAAGGAGAGAGTGGCAAGCTGTTTTTT. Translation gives CASSQGESGKLFF. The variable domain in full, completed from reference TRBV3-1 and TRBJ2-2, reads DTAVSQTPKYLVTQMGNDKSIKCEQNLGHDTMYWYKQDSKKFLKIMFSYNNKELIINETVPNRFSPKSPDKAHLNLHINSLELGDSAVYFCASSQGESGKLFFGEGSRLTVL.

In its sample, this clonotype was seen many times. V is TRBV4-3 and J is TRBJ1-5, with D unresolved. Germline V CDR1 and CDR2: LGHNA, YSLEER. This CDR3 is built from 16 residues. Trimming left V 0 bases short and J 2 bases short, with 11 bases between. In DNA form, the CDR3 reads TGCGCCAGCAGCCAAGATCATGGATTTCGCAATCAGCCCCAGCATTTT. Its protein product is CASSQDHGFRNQPQHF.

The CDR3 nucleotides read TGTGCCAGCAGCCCCCCCCCCCAGAACACCGGGGAGCTGTTTTTT. This encodes CASSPPPQNTGELFF. The gene calls are TRBV3-1 and TRBJ2-2, with unresolved D. CDR1 and CDR2 from the germline V gene are LGHDT and YNNKEL (reference sequence). The CDR3 loop spans 15 amino acids. The V end lost 4 bases, the J end lost 1 base, and 10 bases lay between the germline ends.

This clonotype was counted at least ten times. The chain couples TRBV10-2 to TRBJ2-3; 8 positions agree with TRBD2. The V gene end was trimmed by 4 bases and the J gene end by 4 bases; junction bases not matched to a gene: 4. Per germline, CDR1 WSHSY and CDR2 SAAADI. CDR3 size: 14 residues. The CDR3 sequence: CASSGSGIADTQYF. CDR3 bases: TGCGCCAGCAGTGGTAGCGGGATCGCAGATACGCAGTATTTT.

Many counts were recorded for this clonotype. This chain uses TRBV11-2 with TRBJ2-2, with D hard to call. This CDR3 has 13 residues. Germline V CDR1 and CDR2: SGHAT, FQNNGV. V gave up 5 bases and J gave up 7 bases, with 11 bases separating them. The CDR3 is CASSLLRYGELFF. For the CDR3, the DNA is TGTGCCAGCAGCCTGTTACGATACGGGGAGCTGTTTTTT.

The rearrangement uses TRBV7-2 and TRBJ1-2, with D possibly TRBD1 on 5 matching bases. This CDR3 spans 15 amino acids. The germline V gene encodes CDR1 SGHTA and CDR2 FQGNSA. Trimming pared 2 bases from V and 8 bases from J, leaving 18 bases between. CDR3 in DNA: TGTGCCAGCAGCTTATCATCTAGGGGCGCAAACGGCTACACCTTC. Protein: CASSLSSRGANGYTF.

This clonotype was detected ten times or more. The CDR3 DNA is TGCGCCAGCAGCCCCTCTTCAGAGACCCAGTACTTC. Its translation is CASSPSSETQYF. This chain joins TRBV5-1 and TRBJ2-5; D is uncertain. CDR1 is SGHRS and CDR2 is YFSETQ in the germline V gene. The CDR3 covers 12 residues. V was cut by 4 bases and J by 4 bases, with 8 bases left in between.

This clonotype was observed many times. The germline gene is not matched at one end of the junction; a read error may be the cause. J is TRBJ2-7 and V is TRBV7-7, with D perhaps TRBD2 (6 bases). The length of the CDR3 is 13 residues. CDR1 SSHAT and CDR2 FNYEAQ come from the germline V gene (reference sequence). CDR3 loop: CASSLAPSAEQYF. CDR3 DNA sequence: TGTGCTAGCAGCTTAGCTCCTAGCGCCGAGCAGTACTTC.

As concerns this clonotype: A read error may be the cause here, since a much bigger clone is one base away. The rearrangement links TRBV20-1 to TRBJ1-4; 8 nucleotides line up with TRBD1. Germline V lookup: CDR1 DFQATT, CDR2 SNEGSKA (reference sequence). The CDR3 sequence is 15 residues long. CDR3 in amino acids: CSPRGPGTGTEKLFF. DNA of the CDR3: TGCAGTCCTAGGGGACCCGGGACAGGAACAGAAAAACTGTTTTTT.

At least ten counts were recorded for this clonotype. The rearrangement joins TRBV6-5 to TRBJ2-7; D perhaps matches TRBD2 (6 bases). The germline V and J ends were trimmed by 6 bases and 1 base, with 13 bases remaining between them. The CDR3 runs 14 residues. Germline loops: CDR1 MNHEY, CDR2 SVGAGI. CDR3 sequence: CASRPDGGSYEQYF. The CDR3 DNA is TGTGCCAGCAGGCCGGATGGGGGGTCCTACGAGCAGTACTTC.

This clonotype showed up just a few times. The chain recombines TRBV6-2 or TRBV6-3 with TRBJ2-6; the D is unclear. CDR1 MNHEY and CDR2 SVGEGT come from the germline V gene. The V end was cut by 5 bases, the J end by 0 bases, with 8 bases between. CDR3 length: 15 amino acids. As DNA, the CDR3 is TGTGCCAGCAGTCCCGGCTACTCTGGGGCCAACGTCCTGACTTTC. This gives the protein CASSPGYSGANVLTF.

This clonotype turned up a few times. The CDR3: CASSRLHTSYEQYF. CDR3 in DNA: TGTGCCAGCAGCCGACTGCACACCTCCTACGAGCAGTACTTC. The genes are TRBV7-2 and TRBJ2-7; D remains unclear. This CDR3 has 14 amino acids. V gave up 5 bases and J gave up 0 bases, with 11 bases separating them. In germline, CDR1 is SGHTA, CDR2 FQGNSA.

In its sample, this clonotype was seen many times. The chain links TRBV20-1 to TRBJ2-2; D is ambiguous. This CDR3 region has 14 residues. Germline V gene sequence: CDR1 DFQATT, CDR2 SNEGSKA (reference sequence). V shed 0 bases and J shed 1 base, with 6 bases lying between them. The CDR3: CSARDPRNTGELFF. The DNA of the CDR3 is TGCAGTGCTAGAGATCCGAGGAACACCGGGGAGCTGTTTTTT.

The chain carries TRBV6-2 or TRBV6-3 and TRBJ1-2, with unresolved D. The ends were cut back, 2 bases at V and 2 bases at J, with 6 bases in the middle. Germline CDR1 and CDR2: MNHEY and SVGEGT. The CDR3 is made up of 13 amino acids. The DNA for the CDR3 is TGTGCCAGCAGTTACCGGGAGAACTATGGCTACACCTTC. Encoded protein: CASSYRENYGYTF.